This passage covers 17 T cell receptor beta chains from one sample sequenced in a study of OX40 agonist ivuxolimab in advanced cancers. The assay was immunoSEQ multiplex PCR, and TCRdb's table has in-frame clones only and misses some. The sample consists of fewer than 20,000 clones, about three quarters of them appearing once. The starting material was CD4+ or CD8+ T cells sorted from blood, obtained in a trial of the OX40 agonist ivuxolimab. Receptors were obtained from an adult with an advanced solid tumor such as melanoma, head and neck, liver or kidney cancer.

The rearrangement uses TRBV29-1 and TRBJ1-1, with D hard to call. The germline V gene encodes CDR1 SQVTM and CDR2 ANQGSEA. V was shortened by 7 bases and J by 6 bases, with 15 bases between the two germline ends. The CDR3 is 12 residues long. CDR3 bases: TGCAGCGGAGCGACTATGACGGCTGAAGCTTTCTTT. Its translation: CSGATMTAEAFF.

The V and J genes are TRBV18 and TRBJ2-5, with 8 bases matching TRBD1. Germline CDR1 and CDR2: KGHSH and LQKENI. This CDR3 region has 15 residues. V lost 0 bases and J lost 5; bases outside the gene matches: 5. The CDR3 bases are TGTGCCAGCTCACCACCGACCCAGGGGGCGGAGACCCAGTACTTC. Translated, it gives CASSPPTQGAETQYF.

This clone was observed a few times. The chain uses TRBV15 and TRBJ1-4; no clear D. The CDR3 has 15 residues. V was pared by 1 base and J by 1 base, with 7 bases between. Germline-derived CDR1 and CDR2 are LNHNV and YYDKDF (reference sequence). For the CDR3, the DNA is TGTGCCACCAGCAGAGTGCTGGGAACTAATGAAAAACTGTTTTTT. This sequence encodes CATSRVLGTNEKLFF.

In DNA, the CDR3 is TGTGCCAGCAGTTTCTTCGGGGGAGATACGCAGTATTTT. It encodes CASSFFGGDTQYF. This sequence joins TRBV27 and TRBJ2-3; perhaps TRBD2 as D (6 bases). Trimming took 3 bases from V and 5 from J, leaving 9 bases between them. The CDR3 has 13 residues. The germline CDR1 and CDR2 sequences are MNHEY and SMNVEV (reference sequence).

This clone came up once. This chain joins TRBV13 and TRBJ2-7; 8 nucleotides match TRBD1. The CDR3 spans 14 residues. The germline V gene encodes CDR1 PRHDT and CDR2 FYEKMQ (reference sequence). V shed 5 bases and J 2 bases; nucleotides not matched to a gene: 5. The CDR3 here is CASSLGQGPYEQYF. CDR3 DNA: TGTGCCAGCAGCCTCGGACAGGGACCCTACGAGCAGTACTTC.

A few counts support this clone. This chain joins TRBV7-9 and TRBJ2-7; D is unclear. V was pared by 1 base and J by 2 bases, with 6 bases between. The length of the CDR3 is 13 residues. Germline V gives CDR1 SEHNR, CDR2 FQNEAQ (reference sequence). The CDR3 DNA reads TGTGCCAGCAGCTTAGTGGGCCCCTACGAGCAGTACTTC. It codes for CASSLVGPYEQYF. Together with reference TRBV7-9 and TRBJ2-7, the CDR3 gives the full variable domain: DTGVSQNPRHKITKRGQNVTFRCDPISEHNRLYWYRQTLGQGPEFLTYFQNEAQLEKSRLLSDRFSAERPKGSFSTLEIQRTEQGDSAMYLCASSLVGPYEQYFGPGTRLTVT.

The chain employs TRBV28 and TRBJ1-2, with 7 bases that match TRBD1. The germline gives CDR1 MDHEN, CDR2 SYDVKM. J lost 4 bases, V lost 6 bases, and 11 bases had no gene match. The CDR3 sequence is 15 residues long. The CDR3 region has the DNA TGTGCCAGCAGACCCCCCGGGACAGTATTCTATGGCTACACCTTC. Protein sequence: CASRPPGTVFYGYTF.

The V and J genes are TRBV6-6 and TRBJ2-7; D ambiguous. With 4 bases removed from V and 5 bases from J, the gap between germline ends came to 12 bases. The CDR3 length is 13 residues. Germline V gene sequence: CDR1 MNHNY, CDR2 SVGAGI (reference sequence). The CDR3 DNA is TGTGCCAGCAGTTTAGGGTCAGTCCACGAGCAGTACTTC. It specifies CASSLGSVHEQYF.

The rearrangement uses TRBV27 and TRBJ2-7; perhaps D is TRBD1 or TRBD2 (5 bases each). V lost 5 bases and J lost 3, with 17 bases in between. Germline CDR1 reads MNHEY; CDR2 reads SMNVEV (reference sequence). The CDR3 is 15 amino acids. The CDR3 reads CASSPRSGPFYEQYF. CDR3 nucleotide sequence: TGTGCCAGCAGTCCGAGATCGGGGCCCTTCTACGAGCAGTACTTC.

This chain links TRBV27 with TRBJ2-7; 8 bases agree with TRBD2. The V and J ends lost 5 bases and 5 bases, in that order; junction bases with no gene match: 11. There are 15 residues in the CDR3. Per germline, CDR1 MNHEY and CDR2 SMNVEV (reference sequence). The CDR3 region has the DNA TGTGCCAGCAGTCCCCTTCTTCCGGGAGGGGACGAGCAGTACTTC. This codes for CASSPLLPGGDEQYF.

The CDR3 region has the DNA TGTGCCAGCAGCGCCAGGGTCACAGATACGCAGTATTTT. Translated: CASSARVTDTQYF. The J gene is TRBJ2-3, the V gene TRBV7-6; possibly TRBD1 for D (5 bases). CDR3 length: 13 amino acids. Deletions cut 5 bases from V and 2 bases from J, with 8 bases between. Germline V gives CDR1 SGHVS, CDR2 FNYEAQ.

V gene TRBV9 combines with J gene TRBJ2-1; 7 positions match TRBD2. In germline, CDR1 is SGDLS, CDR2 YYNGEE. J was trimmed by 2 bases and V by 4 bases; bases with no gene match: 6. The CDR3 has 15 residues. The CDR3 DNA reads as TGTGCCAGCAGCCTCAACCTAGCGGCCTACAATGAGCAGTTCTTC. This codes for CASSLNLAAYNEQFF.

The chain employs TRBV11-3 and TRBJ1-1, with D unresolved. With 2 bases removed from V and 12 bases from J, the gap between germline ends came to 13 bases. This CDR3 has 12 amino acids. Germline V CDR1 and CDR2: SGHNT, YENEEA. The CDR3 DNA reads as TGTGCCAGCAGCTTATGGAGGGCCCGTACTTTCTTT. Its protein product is CASSLWRARTFF.

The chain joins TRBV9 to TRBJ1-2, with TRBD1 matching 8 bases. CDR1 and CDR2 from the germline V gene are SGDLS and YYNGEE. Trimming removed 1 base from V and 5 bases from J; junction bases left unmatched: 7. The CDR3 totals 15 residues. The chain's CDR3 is CASSVSPDRVYGYTF. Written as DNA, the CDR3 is TGTGCCAGCAGCGTATCTCCGGACAGGGTTTATGGCTACACCTTC.

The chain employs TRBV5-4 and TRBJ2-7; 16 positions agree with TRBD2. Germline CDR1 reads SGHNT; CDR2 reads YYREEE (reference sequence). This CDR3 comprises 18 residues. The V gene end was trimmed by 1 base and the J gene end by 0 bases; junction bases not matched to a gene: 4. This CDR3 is CASSLKGLAGGPSYEQYF. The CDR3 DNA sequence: TGTGCCAGCAGCTTGAAGGGACTAGCGGGGGGGCCCTCCTACGAGCAGTACTTC.

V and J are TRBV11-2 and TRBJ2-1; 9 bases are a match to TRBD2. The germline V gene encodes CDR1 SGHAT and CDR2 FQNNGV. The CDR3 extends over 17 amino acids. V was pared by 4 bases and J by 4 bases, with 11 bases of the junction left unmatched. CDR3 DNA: TGTGCCAGCAGCTCACAGAACAGCGGGAGGACTTACAATGAGCAGTTCTTC. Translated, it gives CASSSQNSGRTYNEQFF.

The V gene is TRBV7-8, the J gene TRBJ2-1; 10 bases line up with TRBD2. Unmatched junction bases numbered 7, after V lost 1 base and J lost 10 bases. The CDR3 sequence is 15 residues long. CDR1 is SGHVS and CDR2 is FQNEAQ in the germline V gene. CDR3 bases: TGTGCCAGCAGCTTAGAGCAGCCTAGCGGGAGAGAGCAGTTCTTC. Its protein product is CASSLEQPSGREQFF.